The clone carrying this T cell receptor (beta chain) was detected once. As yet, its antigen is unknown. Measured with immunoSEQ multiplex PCR; TCRdb has only the in-frame clones, and not every one. The sample yields around 160,000 clones, around 90% seen once. The data derive from a study of T cell responses to AZD1222 COVID-19 vaccine. Findings of the study overall: Nearly half of spike-specific TCRs reportedly target unmutated variant regions.

The CDR3 covers 13 residues. The V gene lost 2 bases and the J gene lost 7 bases, with 9 bases spanning the gap. From germline, CDR1 is MRHNA and CDR2 SNTAGT. Pooling covered second doses at about 4 or about 12 weeks. The sample in question was peripheral blood, obtained 28 days after the second AZD1222 dose. The rearrangement uses TRBV6-4 and TRBJ2-1, with D unclear. The receptor was derived from an adult who received the AZD1222 COVID-19 vaccine. CDR3 region: CASSDQSSNEQFF. The CDR3 DNA reads TGTGCCAGCAGTGACCAATCCTCGAATGAGCAGTTCTTC.